These 18 T cell receptor beta chains were all obtained from the same sample, sequenced in a study of blood T cell repertoires in COVID-19. Sequencing used immunoSEQ multiplex PCR; TCRdb keeps in-frame clones, though not all of them. The table includes approximately 52,000 clones, around 91% detected once. Sequenced sample: peripheral blood. The receptor source for this set is a human donor in a cohort sampled during active COVID-19.

V usage is TRBV19 and J usage is TRBJ2-1, with D tentatively TRBD2 (5 bases). Germline-derived CDR1 and CDR2 are LNHDA and SQIVND (reference sequence). This CDR3 is built from 15 residues. The V end was cut by 6 bases, the J end by 7 bases, with 19 bases between. For the CDR3, the DNA is TGTGCCAGTAGGGTTAGGCTAGCTCAAGAGAATGAGCAGTTCTTC. Protein product: CASRVRLAQENEQFF. Full variable domain (remainder filled in from reference TRBV19 and TRBJ2-1): DGGITQSPKYLFRKEGQNVTLSCEQNLNHDAMYWYRQDPGQGLRLIYYSQIVNDFQKGDIAEGYSVSREKKESFPLTVTSAQKNPTAFYLCASRVRLAQENEQFFGPGTRLTVL.

The CDR3 here is CASSIQPVAWETQYF. The CDR3 DNA reads TGTGCCAGTAGTATTCAGCCCGTAGCGTGGGAGACCCAGTACTTC. The rearrangement uses TRBV19 and TRBJ2-5; TRBD2 might be the D (5 bases). The CDR3 contains 15 residues. V shed 3 bases and J shed 5 bases, with 16 bases lying between them. Germline CDR1 reads LNHDA; CDR2 reads SQIVND (reference sequence).

This clone was detected only once. The V call is TRBV6-5, the J call TRBJ2-2; 7 bases match TRBD1. The CDR3 sequence is 13 residues long. Germline CDR1 is MNHEY and CDR2 is SVGAGI. The V segment lost 10 bases and the J segment 5 bases; nucleotides outside the gene matches: 7. The CDR3 reads CATHRGGTGELFF. The CDR3 nucleotides read TGTGCCACTCACAGGGGTGGGACCGGGGAGCTGTTTTTT.

J is TRBJ2-5 and V is TRBV5-1, with 7 bases that match TRBD1. The CDR3 spans 14 residues. V was clipped by 0 bases and J by 4 bases; unmatched bases: 3. CDR1 is SGHRS, CDR2 YFSETQ, per germline. The CDR3 DNA reads TGCGCCAGCAGCTTGGACAGGGGCATAGAGACCCAGTACTTC. Translating it yields CASSLDRGIETQYF.

This clone showed up just once. V usage is TRBV7-6 and J usage is TRBJ1-1; 7 nucleotides line up with TRBD1. CDR1 SGHVS and CDR2 FNYEAQ come from the germline V gene. The junction had 15 bases not matched to a gene; V was cut back by 5 bases and J by 0 bases. This CDR3 has 18 amino acids. CDR3 in amino acids: CASSPIFTGANMNTEAFF. CDR3 sequence (DNA): TGTGCCAGCAGCCCTATTTTTACAGGGGCTAACATGAACACTGAAGCTTTCTTT.

The chain uses TRBV5-1 and TRBJ1-2; 9 nucleotides align to TRBD1. The CDR3 loop spans 14 amino acids. V gave up 0 bases and J gave up 8 bases; unmatched junction bases: 5. Germline-derived CDR1 and CDR2 are SGHRS and YFSETQ. DNA for the CDR3: TGCGCCAGCAGCTTGGCGGGACAGGGTGGCGGCTACACCTTC. Protein: CASSLAGQGGGYTF.

The DNA for the CDR3 is TGCGCCAGCAGCGGGACTAGCGGGCGAGGGGATACGCAGTATTTT. It yields the protein CASSGTSGRGDTQYF. This chain connects TRBV5-1 to TRBJ2-3; 12 positions match TRBD2. V lost 4 bases and J lost 6; bases outside the gene matches: 6. Germline-derived CDR1 and CDR2 are SGHRS and YFSETQ. CDR3 length: 15 amino acids.

The J gene is TRBJ1-2, the V gene TRBV10-1; the match to TRBD1 covers 9 bases. The CDR3 has 14 residues. CDR1 WNHNN and CDR2 SYGVQD come from the germline V gene (reference sequence). Trimming took 6 bases from V and 6 from J; bases not matched to a gene: 8. The CDR3 here is CASSPGQGIHGYTF. Here the CDR3 DNA reads TGCGCCAGCAGCCCCGGACAGGGGATCCATGGCTACACCTTC.

V and J are TRBV12-2 and TRBJ1-3. TRBV12-2 is annotated as a pseudogene. The CDR3 extends over 18 amino acids. The chain's CDR3 is CASRLWGGGRSVGNTIYF. CDR3 sequence (DNA): TGTGCAAGTCGCTTATGGGGGGGAGGCAGATCGGTTGGAAACACCATATATTTT.

The V and J genes are TRBV28 and TRBJ2-2; TRBD2 matches at 16 bases. This CDR3 is built from 18 residues. CDR1 and CDR2 (germline): MDHEN, SYDVKM. J gave up 5 bases and V 6 bases, and 9 bases lay outside the gene matches. In DNA form, the CDR3 reads TGTGCCAGCAGATTTGGGACTAGCGGGAGGGGACTGACCGGGGAGCTGTTTTTT. It is translated as CASRFGTSGRGLTGELFF.

This clone appeared a few times. This chain links TRBV7-3 with TRBJ2-2, with 8 positions matching TRBD2. The CDR3 runs to 15 residues. V lost 5 bases, J lost 6 bases, and 8 bases stayed unmatched. Germline V lookup: CDR1 SGHTA, CDR2 FQGTGA. The CDR3 DNA sequence: TGTGCCAGCAGCGACCCGGGAGGGCTTCCCGGGGAGCTGTTTTTT. Translating gives CASSDPGGLPGELFF.

This clone has a handful of counts. V gene TRBV28 combines with J gene TRBJ1-3; D remains ambiguous. This CDR3 is built from 14 residues. Germline-derived CDR1 and CDR2 are MDHEN and SYDVKM. Trimming removed 2 bases at V and 3 bases at J, with 8 bases between. The DNA for the CDR3 is TGTGCCAGCAGTTTAAGGCAGGTTGGAAACACCATATATTTT. Residues: CASSLRQVGNTIYF.

This clone was detected only once. The J gene is TRBJ1-5, the V gene TRBV28; possibly TRBD1 for D (6 bases). V lost 7 bases and J lost 4, with 20 bases in between. Germline loops: CDR1 MDHEN, CDR2 SYDVKM. The CDR3 consists of 16 residues. This chain's CDR3 is CASTNRGQLGNQPQHF. The CDR3 DNA sequence: TGTGCCAGCACCAACCGGGGACAACTGGGTAATCAGCCCCAGCATTTT.

The rearrangement links TRBV6-5 to TRBJ2-2; TRBD2 matches 7 bases. The CDR3 totals 14 residues. Unmatched junction bases numbered 4, after V lost 7 bases and J lost 2 bases. Germline CDR1 reads MNHEY; CDR2 reads SVGAGI. In DNA, the CDR3 is TGTGCCAGCACCAGGGACTATAACACCGGGGAGCTGTTTTTT. This translates into CASTRDYNTGELFF.

The chain couples TRBV5-5 to TRBJ2-6, with D maybe TRBD1 (7 bases). Germline V gene lookup returns CDR1 SGHKS and CDR2 YYEKEE (reference sequence). CDR3 length: 17 amino acids. Trimming left V 4 bases short and J 4 bases short, with 18 bases between. CDR3: CASSAVQGGHGANVLTF. The CDR3 region has the DNA TGTGCCAGCAGCGCGGTCCAGGGGGGTCACGGGGCCAACGTCCTGACTTTC.

V is TRBV19 and J is TRBJ1-3; 7 nucleotides match TRBD1. Trimming took 4 bases from V and 0 from J; bases not matched to a gene: 6. This CDR3 has 16 amino acids. CDR1 is LNHDA and CDR2 is SQIVND in the germline V gene (reference sequence). CDR3 sequence reads: CASSTQGSSSGNTIYF. The CDR3 DNA reads as TGTGCCAGTAGTACACAGGGGTCGAGCTCTGGAAACACCATATATTTT.

In its sample, this clone was seen once. V is TRBV27 and J is TRBJ1-4; maybe TRBD1 (5 bases). Germline V gene data show CDR1 as MNHEY and CDR2 as SMNVEV (reference sequence). Trimming pared 6 bases from V and 8 bases from J, leaving 10 bases between. The CDR3 totals 12 residues. CDR3 sequence reads: CASRQGGEKLFF. The CDR3 bases are TGTGCCAGCAGGCAGGGCGGAGAAAAACTGTTTTTT.

The V call is TRBV5-4, the J call TRBJ2-2, with a possible D match to TRBD1 (6 bases). V was pared by 4 bases and J by 1 base, with 14 bases between. The CDR3 has 16 amino acids. Germline CDR1 and CDR2: SGHNT and YYREEE (reference sequence). The chain's CDR3 is CASSPTPGQNTGELFF. The CDR3 bases are TGTGCCAGCAGCCCCACTCCGGGACAGAACACCGGGGAGCTGTTTTTT.